These T cell receptor beta chains were read from a single sample in a study of cytomegalovirus exposure and HLA in healthy donors. TCRdb's table, derived via immunoSEQ multiplex PCR, lists solely in-frame clones and lacks some. The sample carries 100,000 or so clones, roughly 80% recorded once. The sequenced sample was PBMCs. The receptors stem from a middle-aged man in good health and CMV-seronegative. The CDR3 runs from the conserved cysteine through the conserved F or W. Each record gives: clone size, J gene, D gene, V gene, CDR3 length, CDR3 DNA, CDR3 protein. A D gene is named only where the DNA matches it firmly. A clone size is listed for some rows: how often the clone was seen (once, few, many), or a class if it is expanded.

.,TRBJ2-5,TRBD2,TRBV5-4,16,TGTGCCAGCAGCTTGGACACGGGACTAGCAAGGATCTCCCAGTACTTC,CASSLDTGLARISQYF
.,TRBJ2-1,.,TRBV6-6,15,TGTGCCAGCATCCGGACAGCTAGCTCCTACAATGAGCAGTTCTTC,CASIRTASSYNEQFF
.,TRBJ1-5,TRBD1,TRBV6-1,14,TGTGCCAGCAGTGGGGACAGGGGCGGTCAGCCCCAGCATTTT,CASSGDRGGQPQHF
.,TRBJ1-3,.,TRBV30,12,TGTGCCTGGAGCCCTGCTGGAAACACCATATATTTT,CAWSPAGNTIYF
.,TRBJ1-1,.,TRBV14,15,TGTGCCAGCAGCCAAGTAGCTGGGGGCGGCACTGAAGCTTTCTTT,CASSQVAGGGTEAFF
.,TRBJ2-1,.,TRBV5-4,11,TGTGCCAGCGGGCAAGCCAATGAGCAGTTCTTC,CASGQANEQFF
.,TRBJ2-2,.,TRBV7-7,13,TGTGCCAGCAGCTTAGTAGGGGCCGGGGAGCTGTTTTTT,CASSLVGAGELFF
.,TRBJ2-7,TRBD2,TRBV19,12,TGTGCCAGTAGTACTAGCGGGTACGAGCAGTACTTC,CASSTSGYEQYF
.,TRBJ2-5,TRBD1,TRBV29-1,12,TGCAGCGTCGGGACAGCTCGAGAGACCCAGTACTTC,CSVGTARETQYF
.,TRBJ2-1,.,TRBV5-6,13,TGTGCCAGCAGTTACTCCCACGGGGGTGAGCAGTTCTTC,CASSYSHGGEQFF
.,TRBJ1-3,TRBD1,TRBV18,15,TGTGCCAGCCGAGACAGGGCCGACTCTGGAAACACCATATATTTT,CASRDRADSGNTIYF
.,TRBJ2-2,.,TRBV7-3,15,TGTGCCAGCAGCTTAACTTCTAGGAACACCGGGGAGCTGTTTTTT,CASSLTSRNTGELFF
.,TRBJ2-1,.,TRBV11-2,16,TGTGCCAGCAGCTTAGATTTGGCAGGGGACCGCAATGAGCAGTTCTTC,CASSLDLAGDRNEQFF
.,TRBJ1-2,TRBD1,TRBV7-2,16,TGTGCCAGCAGCGACAGGGGCCAGATTATGACGGATGGCTACACCTTC,CASSDRGQIMTDGYTF
.,TRBJ1-4,TRBD1,TRBV5-1,15,TGCGCCACCCGTAGACAGGGGCAAACTAATGAAAAACTGTTTTTT,CATRRQGQTNEKLFF
few,TRBJ2-5,.,TRBV30,14,TGTGCCTGGCGTACACAGGGGGGGGAAGAGACCCAGTACTTC,CAWRTQGGEETQYF
.,TRBJ1-1,TRBD1,TRBV5-1,15,TGCGCCAGCAGCTGGGGAGACAGGGATAACACTGAAGCTTTCTTT,CASSWGDRDNTEAFF
.,TRBJ1-2,TRBD1,TRBV10-3,14,TGTGCCATCAGTGAAGGGACAGGGGCCTATGGCTACACCTTC,CAISEGTGAYGYTF
.,TRBJ1-3,TRBD1,TRBV10-1,15,TGCGCCAGCAGCCCAACCGGGACAGTCAGGAACACCATATATTTT,CASSPTGTVRNTIYF
.,TRBJ2-5,TRBD1,TRBV5-4,14,TGTGCCAGCAGCTTAGACAGGGGCCAAGAGACCCAGTACTTC,CASSLDRGQETQYF
.,TRBJ1-1,.,TRBV7-2,15,TGTGCCAGCAGCATCAGGACAGAGATGAACACTGAAGCTTTCTTT,CASSIRTEMNTEAFF
.,TRBJ2-7,TRBD2,TRBV7-2,14,TGTGCCAGCAGCTTAGCGGCGGGACTAGCTCAATTATACTTC,CASSLAAGLAQLYF
.,TRBJ2-7,TRBD1,TRBV6-5,15,TGTGCCGGAGGCCTGGGGGACAGGGGGGGCAACGAGCAGTACTTC,CAGGLGDRGGNEQYF
.,TRBJ1-5,.,TRBV6-1,13,TGTGCCAGTACCCACCCAGGCAATCAGCCCCAGCATTTT,CASTHPGNQPQHF
.,TRBJ2-5,.,TRBV18,15,TGTGCCAGCTCACCACCGGCTAGCGCTGAAGAGACCCAGTACTTC,CASSPPASAEETQYF
.,TRBJ2-5,TRBD2,TRBV19,14,TGTGCCAGTATGGAGCGGGGGGCCGTGGAGACCCAGTACTTC,CASMERGAVETQYF
.,TRBJ1-1,TRBD1,TRBV7-9,13,TGTGCCAGCAGCTTCCAGGGGGGCACTGAAGCTTTCTTT,CASSFQGGTEAFF
.,TRBJ2-5,TRBD1,TRBV5-6,15,TGTGCCAGCATCTTCGGGACAGGGGGAGGTGAGACCCAGTACTTC,CASIFGTGGGETQYF
.,TRBJ2-1,TRBD2,TRBV9,16,TGTGCCAGCAGCAAGGGACTAGCGGGGGCCTTCAATGAGCAGTTCTTC,CASSKGLAGAFNEQFF
.,TRBJ2-2,.,TRBV4-3,16,TGCGCCAGCAGCCAAGATTGGGTCGGGGTGACCGGGGAGCTGTTTTTT,CASSQDWVGVTGELFF
once,TRBJ2-7,.,TRBV5-6,13,TGTGCCAGCAGCCAGGACAGCTCCTACGAGCAGTACTTC,CASSQDSSYEQYF
few,TRBJ1-2,.,TRBV19,14,TGTGCCAGTACCCGGGCCCCGGGATTATATGGCTACACCTTC,CASTRAPGLYGYTF
.,TRBJ1-2,TRBD1,TRBV6-5,13,TGTGCCAGCACCCGACAGGGGCCCTATGGCTACACCTTC,CASTRQGPYGYTF
.,TRBJ2-2,TRBD1,TRBV27,15,TGTGCCAGCAATCCGGACAGGGGGAACACCGGGGAGCTGTTTTTT,CASNPDRGNTGELFF
.,TRBJ1-2,.,TRBV19,16,TGTGCCAGTAGTCGGTCGACAGGAGACGCTAACTATGGCTACACCTTC,CASSRSTGDANYGYTF
.,TRBJ2-1,.,TRBV7-9,13,TGTGCCTGCTATCGAGCGGCCCACAATGAGCAGTTCTTC,CACYRAAHNEQFF
.,TRBJ1-5,TRBD1,TRBV30,13,TGTGCCTGGAGTTACGACAGGGCTCAGCCCCAGCATTTT,CAWSYDRAQPQHF
.,TRBJ2-5,.,TRBV7-6,13,TGTGCCAGCAGCTTAGGGGACACGGAGACCCAGTACTTC,CASSLGDTETQYF
few,TRBJ1-5,.,TRBV28,13,TGTGCCAGCAGTTTATCGGGGATCAAGGCCCAGCATTTT,CASSLSGIKAQHF
.,TRBJ2-3,TRBD2,TRBV5-1,17,TGCGCCAGCAGCTTGGTGGCAGCGGGGGGTAGCACAGATACGCAGTATTTT,CASSLVAAGGSTDTQYF
.,TRBJ2-5,.,TRBV18,15,TGTGCCAGCTCTTTCAGCAGACAGATGCAAGAGACCCAGTACTTC,CASSFSRQMQETQYF
.,TRBJ1-4,.,TRBV19,14,TGTGCCAGTAGTAGTAGAGCAACTAATGAAAAACTGTTTTTT,CASSSRATNEKLFF
few,TRBJ1-3,.,TRBV28,13,TGTGCCAGTCATCACTCCCCGGGAAACACCATATATTTT,CASHHSPGNTIYF
.,TRBJ1-6,.,TRBV6-1,15,TGTGCCAGCAGTGATCTTGGGGGGTCGTATTCACCCCTCCACTTT,CASSDLGGSYSPLHF
few,TRBJ1-4,TRBD1,TRBV7-9,15,TGTGCCAGCAGATCCTCCGGGACAGGGGAAGAAAAACTGTTTTTT,CASRSSGTGEEKLFF
.,TRBJ2-2,TRBD2,TRBV12-5,17,TGTGCTAGTGGTCGTGCCCTAGCGGGGGGGAACACCGGGGAGCTGTTTTTT,CASGRALAGGNTGELFF
few,TRBJ1-5,.,TRBV19,12,TGTGCCAGTAGTCATACAAATCAGCCCCAGCATTTT,CASSHTNQPQHF
.,TRBJ1-3,.,TRBV6-5,14,TGTGCCAGCATACGGTCGGAGGCTGGAAACACCATATATTTT,CASIRSEAGNTIYF
.,TRBJ2-3,TRBD1,TRBV25-1,16,TGTGCCAGCAGTGACTTGGGGACAGGTGTGCCAGATACGCAGTATTTT,CASSDLGTGVPDTQYF
.,TRBJ2-2,.,TRBV4-3,16,TGCGCCAGCAGCCAAGAAGCGGCCCGGAACACCGGGGAGCTGTTTTTT,CASSQEAARNTGELFF
.,TRBJ2-2,TRBD2,TRBV7-3,15,TGTGCCAGCAGCTCTTTAGCGGGGGGCACCGGGGAGCTGTTTTTT,CASSSLAGGTGELFF
.,TRBJ1-2,.,TRBV21-1,15,TGTGCCAGCAGCAAAGGGGTAGAGCCAGGGGATGGCTACACCTTC,CASSKGVEPGDGYTF
.,TRBJ2-5,TRBD2,TRBV27,14,TGTGCCAGCAGTTTATGGGAGGGTGGGGAGACCCAGTACTTC,CASSLWEGGETQYF